Shown below are 26 T cell receptor beta chains from a single sample sequenced in a study of neurological immune-mediated disorders. TCRdb used MiXCR to reprocess the 5' RACE reads, holding one entry per CDR3 protein. The sample holds tens of thousands of distinct CDR3 sequences; 9.5% to 12% are singletons and the top ten take approximately 1.8%. Sequenced material: PBMCs. These receptors were taken from a man aged 60-69 years in good health.

This clonotype has at least ten counts. This chain joins TRBV4-3 and TRBJ1-3; tentative D call: TRBD1 (6 bases). The CDR3 is 14 amino acids. Germline CDR1 reads LGHNA; CDR2 reads YSLEER. The V and J ends lost 3 bases and 4 bases respectively, with 10 bases between them. The CDR3 sequence: CASSHRGGGNTIYF. The CDR3, as DNA: TGCGCCAGCAGCCACAGGGGAGGAGGAAACACCATATATTTT.

This clonotype was seen ten or more times. CDR3 sequence (DNA): TGTGCCAGCAGCCTAGTGGCAGGGGTCACTGAAGCTTTCTTT. Encoded protein: CASSLVAGVTEAFF. J is TRBJ1-1 and V is TRBV6-4; D perhaps matches TRBD1 (6 bases). This CDR3 spans 14 amino acids. Germline assignment: CDR1 MRHNA and CDR2 SNTAGT. V lost 6 bases and J lost 4, with 15 bases in between.

This clonotype has at least ten counts. The rearrangement joins TRBV12-3 or TRBV12-4 to TRBJ2-1, with D maybe TRBD1 (6 bases). Deletions cut 7 bases from V and 9 bases from J, with 22 bases between. The CDR3 sequence is 15 residues long. CDR3 amino acids: CASTLGAPRSAEQFF. CDR3 bases: TGTGCCAGCACCCTGGGGGCCCCTCGTTCAGCTGAGCAGTTCTTC.

This chain uses TRBV5-1 with TRBJ2-7; D unresolved. With 0 bases removed from V and 2 bases from J, the gap between germline ends came to 12 bases. CDR1 SGHRS and CDR2 YFSETQ come from the germline V gene. This CDR3 contains 15 residues. CDR3 nucleotide sequence: TGCGCCAGCAGCTTGGCCACAGCTACCACCTACGAGCAGTACTTC. It codes for CASSLATATTYEQYF.

The sample holds a few counts of this clonotype. The V call is TRBV24-1, the J call TRBJ2-1; 10 nucleotides agree with TRBD1. The CDR3 spans 15 residues. Germline V lookup: CDR1 KGHDR, CDR2 SFDVKD. V gave up 3 bases and J gave up 7 bases; unmatched junction bases: 5. For the CDR3, the DNA is TGTGCCACCAGTGATAGACAGGGGGCGCGGAATGAGCAGTTCTTC. Translating gives CATSDRQGARNEQFF.

This clonotype has ten or more counts. The chain uses TRBV4-3 and TRBJ2-1, with 8 positions matching TRBD2. This CDR3 spans 15 amino acids. V lost 0 bases and J lost 4; bases outside the gene matches: 2. Germline CDR1 reads LGHNA; CDR2 reads YSLEER. The CDR3 DNA is TGCGCCAGCAGCCAAGAACGGGGGGGGTACAATGAGCAGTTCTTC. This codes for CASSQERGGYNEQFF.

V and J are TRBV5-1 and TRBJ1-5, with D tentatively TRBD1 (5 bases). From germline, CDR1 is SGHRS and CDR2 YFSETQ. The CDR3 extends over 12 amino acids. The V gene lost 7 bases and the J gene lost 5 bases, with 10 bases spanning the gap. For the CDR3, the DNA is TGCGCCAGCCCGGGGGTTGATCAGCCCCAGCATTTT. Encoded protein: CASPGVDQPQHF. Full variable domain (missing parts from reference TRBV5-1 and TRBJ1-5): KAGVTQTPRYLIKTRGQQVTLSCSPISGHRSVSWYQQTPGQGLQFLFEYFSETQRNKGNFPGRFSGRQFSNSRSEMNVSTLELGDSALYLCASPGVDQPQHFGDGTRLSIL.

This clonotype was counted ten times or more. V is TRBV15 and J is TRBJ2-7, with D perhaps TRBD1 or TRBD2 (5 bases each). Trimming shortened V by 5 bases and J by 4 bases, and 18 bases separated the two germline ends. CDR3 length: 15 residues. Germline V CDR1 and CDR2: LNHNV, YYDKDF (reference sequence). This CDR3 is CATSFYPLGGYEQYF. The CDR3 region has the DNA TGTGCCACCAGCTTTTACCCCCTTGGGGGATACGAGCAGTACTTC.

This clonotype was seen ten or more times. This rearrangement joins TRBV12-3 or TRBV12-4 to TRBJ1-2; TRBD1 is a possible D gene (6 bases). V dropped 5 bases and J dropped 4 bases, with 11 bases sitting between them. There are 13 residues in the CDR3. The CDR3 DNA sequence: TGTGCCAGCAGTCAGGGGCAGGGCTATGGCTACACCTTC. Translation: CASSQGQGYGYTF.

This clonotype was recorded many times. The chain combines TRBV10-3 with TRBJ1-4, with a tentative D call TRBD1 (6 bases). The CDR3 covers 14 residues. V dropped 3 bases and J dropped 3 bases, with 8 bases sitting between them. Germline V gene lookup returns CDR1 ENHRY and CDR2 SYGVKD. The CDR3 protein is CAISDRTANEKLFF. The DNA for the CDR3 is TGTGCCATCAGTGATAGGACAGCTAATGAAAAACTGTTTTTT.

This clonotype was found many times. This rearrangement joins TRBV20-1 to TRBJ1-2; D unresolved. CDR3 length: 14 residues. Trimming removed 0 bases from V and 0 bases from J, with 8 bases in between. In germline, CDR1 is DFQATT, CDR2 SNEGSKA (reference sequence). The chain's CDR3 is CSARDLAANYGYTF. The CDR3 bases are TGCAGTGCTAGAGATCTGGCGGCTAACTATGGCTACACCTTC.

This clonotype appeared many times. CDR3 in DNA: TGTGCTAGTGGTCCCGGGACCCCGAGCACTGAAGCTTTCTTT. Its translation: CASGPGTPSTEAFF. The J gene is TRBJ1-1, the V gene TRBV12-5, with D possibly TRBD1 on 5 matching bases. Germline values: CDR1 LGHNT, CDR2 FRNRAP. This CDR3 comprises 14 residues. Trimming left V 5 bases short and J 4 bases short, with 14 bases between.

There are many counts of this clonotype. V gene TRBV7-2 combines with J gene TRBJ2-1, with 10 bases identical to TRBD2. V was clipped by 7 bases and J by 6 bases; unmatched bases: 6. CDR3 length equals 14 residues. Germline V CDR1 and CDR2: SGHTA, FQGNSA. This CDR3 reads CASKSGGAFNEQFF. The CDR3 nucleotides read TGTGCCAGCAAAAGCGGGGGGGCCTTCAATGAGCAGTTCTTC. The full variable domain, completed using reference TRBV7-2 and TRBJ2-1, is GAGVSQSPSNKVTEKGKDVELRCDPISGHTALYWYRQSLGQGLEFLIYFQGNSAPDKSGLPSDRFSAERTGGSVSTLTIQRTQQEDSAVYLCASKSGGAFNEQFFGPGTRLTVL.

The table lists this clonotype with many counts. The chain recombines TRBV28 with TRBJ1-5; the D gene is possibly TRBD1 (6 bases). The CDR3 sequence is 14 residues long. Trimming took off 7 bases at V and 6 bases at J, with 16 bases between the two ends. The germline V gene has CDR1 MDHEN and CDR2 SYDVKM. The CDR3 region has the DNA TGTGCCAGCAACCCCACAGGGACGGGTCAGCCCCAGCATTTT. The encoded protein is CASNPTGTGQPQHF.

This clonotype was seen many times. The gene calls are TRBV20-1 and TRBJ2-3; 10 positions agree with TRBD2. This CDR3 contains 15 residues. CDR1 and CDR2 from the germline V gene are DFQATT and SNEGSKA (reference sequence). The ends lost 5 bases at V and 8 bases at J; junction bases unmatched: 13. As DNA, the CDR3 is TGCAGTGCTCCCCTAACTAGCGGGACTTTTGGTACGCAGTATTTT. It yields the protein CSAPLTSGTFGTQYF.

At least ten counts were recorded for this clonotype. The chain combines TRBV20-1 with TRBJ1-2, with a possible D match to TRBD1 (6 bases). Trimming took 2 bases from V and 5 from J, leaving 9 bases between them. This CDR3 region has 12 residues. Germline V gene sequence: CDR1 DFQATT, CDR2 SNEGSKA (reference sequence). CDR3 nucleotide sequence: TGCAGTGCTAGAACAGGGCCATATGGCTACACCTTC. Translation gives CSARTGPYGYTF.

This clonotype was observed at least ten times. This chain uses TRBV12-3 or TRBV12-4 with TRBJ2-1, with TRBD1 matching over 11 bases. J gave up 3 bases and V 5 bases, and 3 bases lay outside the gene matches. This CDR3 is 15 amino acids long. CDR3 protein: CASSPGQGGYNEQFF. DNA of the CDR3: TGTGCCAGCAGTCCGGGACAGGGGGGCTACAATGAGCAGTTCTTC.

As for this clonotype: A read error may explain this, as a much larger clone is one base away. The chain couples TRBV11-2 to TRBJ1-4; D remains ambiguous. Germline CDR1 SGHAT, CDR2 FQNNGV. The CDR3 is 15 residues long. The CDR3 nucleotides are TGTGCCAGCAGCTCGGCGGATGCAACTAGTGAAAAACTGTTTTTT. Translation: CASSSADATSEKLFF.

This clonotype was detected many times. The J gene is TRBJ2-1, the V gene TRBV7-3; D not resolved. Trimming took off 2 bases at V and 5 bases at J, with 7 bases between the two ends. Per germline, CDR1 SGHTA and CDR2 FQGTGA. The CDR3 consists of 13 residues. The CDR3 is CASSLGVDNEQFF. CDR3 in DNA: TGTGCCAGCAGCTTAGGGGTGGACAATGAGCAGTTCTTC.

Many counts were recorded for this clonotype. The chain uses TRBV7-9 and TRBJ2-3; the D gene is possibly TRBD1 (5 bases). Per germline, CDR1 SEHNR and CDR2 FQNEAQ (reference sequence). This CDR3 region has 16 residues. V shed 3 bases and J shed 6 bases, with 19 bases lying between them. CDR3 coding DNA: TGTGCCAGCAGCTTGTGGGTGCGCAGGGCGGAGGATACGCAGTATTTT. Residues: CASSLWVRRAEDTQYF.

CDR3 sequence: CASSLVGGNSPLHF. CDR3 DNA sequence: TGTGCCAGCAGTTTGGTGGGGGGCAATTCACCCCTCCACTTT. V usage is TRBV12-3 or TRBV12-4 and J usage is TRBJ1-6, with D tentatively TRBD1 (6 bases). The CDR3 is 14 amino acids. V lost 3 bases, J lost 7 bases, and 10 bases lay in between.

This clonotype occurred many times. This rearrangement joins TRBV20-1 to TRBJ1-5; possibly TRBD1 for D (6 bases). The CDR3 spans 16 residues. CDR1 and CDR2 (germline): DFQATT, SNEGSKA (reference sequence). Trimming took 4 bases from V and 1 from J, leaving 17 bases between them. CDR3 nucleotides: TGCAGTGCTACCGGGGAACAGGGAGGGAGCAATCAGCCCCAGCATTTT. It translates to CSATGEQGGSNQPQHF.

This clonotype was detected many times. This chain links TRBV15 with TRBJ1-2; tentatively, D is TRBD1 (5 bases). This CDR3 comprises 14 residues. The germline gives CDR1 LNHNV, CDR2 YYDKDF (reference sequence). V lost 1 base, J lost 8 bases, and 14 bases lay in between. The CDR3 protein is CATSRGKGSRGYTF. CDR3 nucleotides: TGTGCCACCAGCAGAGGGAAGGGGTCGCGGGGCTACACCTTC.

Many counts were recorded for this clonotype. This chain joins TRBV12-3 or TRBV12-4 and TRBJ2-7, with 10 nucleotides matching TRBD1. V shed 6 bases, J shed 1 base, and the junction held 3 bases outside the gene matches. The CDR3 has 14 amino acids. The CDR3: CASSWTGGSYEQYF. CDR3 nucleotide sequence: TGTGCCAGCAGCTGGACAGGGGGATCCTACGAGCAGTACTTC.

This clonotype has ten or more counts. A read error may produce the germline difference seen at one junction end. This rearrangement joins TRBV12-3 or TRBV12-4 to TRBJ1-1; weak D call: TRBD1 (6 bases). CDR3 length equals 13 residues. The CDR3 nucleotides are TGTGCCACCAGTATGCTGACAGGATCTGAAGCTTTCTTT. It yields the protein CATSMLTGSEAFF.

This clonotype occurred many times. The chain employs TRBV20-1 and TRBJ1-1; D may be TRBD1 (5 bases). Trimming pared 5 bases from V and 0 bases from J, leaving 19 bases between. Germline V gene sequence: CDR1 DFQATT, CDR2 SNEGSKA (reference sequence). The CDR3 consists of 16 residues. The DNA for the CDR3 is TGCAGTGCTCGCCGACAGCGGGACGCAATGAACACTGAAGCTTTCTTT. Its protein product is CSARRQRDAMNTEAFF.